This passage covers 20 T cell receptor beta chains from one sample sequenced in a study of molecular identifiers for immune sequencing clone quantification (dated by TCRdb to the late 2010s). Library preparation was by PCR. The reads were generated on an Illumina HiSeq 4000. Clones were called with MiXCR by TCRdb after fastp trimmed the public reads at Q25, and only in-frame beta chains were retained. Every CDR3 protein is listed once, alongside the most common genes and DNA of its rows. The sample table holds some 100,000 distinct CDR3 sequences, of which 15% to 20% were seen once. The ten largest clones capture 0.7% to 0.95% of the sample. Input material: naive CD8+ T cells from blood, with Jurkat cell RNA spiked in. The sample's cell subset or site label, decoded: FACS-sorted CD8+CD4-CCR7+CD45RA+ naive T cells. These receptors were taken from a human donor in good health. Some libraries in this study had Jurkat cell RNA spiked in.

This clonotype was found many times. The chain uses TRBV3-1 and TRBJ1-1; 12 nucleotides match TRBD1. The trim removed 4 bases at V and 0 bases at J, leaving 6 bases unmatched. This CDR3 is 17 amino acids long. Germline assignment: CDR1 LGHDT and CDR2 YNNKEL (reference sequence). The CDR3, as DNA: TGTGCCAGCAGCCTACGGGACAGGGGGCCTCTGAACACTGAAGCTTTCTTT. Translated, it gives CASSLRDRGPLNTEAFF.

In its sample, this clonotype was seen many times. The CDR3 is CASSYFAGGPYEQYF. The CDR3 coding sequence is TGTGCCAGCAGTTATTTCGCGGGAGGCCCCTACGAGCAGTACTTC. The chain employs TRBV6-2 or TRBV6-3 and TRBJ2-7; 8 bases fit TRBD2. With 3 bases clipped from V and 2 bases from J, the junction kept 6 bases outside the gene matches. CDR1 and CDR2 (germline): MNHEY, SVGEGT. The CDR3 runs to 15 residues.

This clonotype was seen at least ten times. The rearrangement uses TRBV23-1 and TRBJ1-6; 8 nucleotides match TRBD1. TRBV23-1 is an ORF, and what it does is uncertain. The CDR3 has 17 residues. V dropped 3 bases and J dropped 0; count of bases not matched to a gene: 4. The CDR3: CASSQRGQVSYNSPLHF. The CDR3 coding sequence is TGCGCCAGCAGTCAGCGGGGACAGGTCTCCTATAATTCACCCCTCCACTTT.

This clonotype was seen ten or more times. The rearrangement links TRBV10-3 to TRBJ1-1; D might be TRBD1 (6 bases). This CDR3 has 13 amino acids. Trimming left V 6 bases short and J 5 bases short, with 13 bases between. The germline V gene has CDR1 ENHRY and CDR2 SYGVKD. The CDR3 spells CAIRDGGITEAFF. In DNA form, the CDR3 reads TGTGCCATCAGGGACGGGGGCATAACTGAAGCTTTCTTT.

This chain joins TRBV7-2 and TRBJ2-1; 11 positions match TRBD2. Trimming at V came to 4 bases and at J to 3 bases, leaving 17 bases not matched to a gene. This CDR3 is built from 20 residues. CDR1 and CDR2 (germline): SGHTA, FQGNSA. The CDR3 nucleotides are TGTGCCAGCAGCTCTATCGGGACAACGATACTAGCGGGGGACTACAATGAGCAGTTCTTC. It is translated as CASSSIGTTILAGDYNEQFF.

This chain joins TRBV7-9 and TRBJ1-5; D is unclear. In germline, CDR1 is SEHNR, CDR2 FQNEAQ (reference sequence). V lost 6 bases and J lost 7, with 13 bases in between. This CDR3 has 13 amino acids. This CDR3 reads CASSSNSGQPQHF. The CDR3 DNA is TGTGCCAGCAGTTCCAACAGTGGGCAGCCCCAGCATTTT.

The chain links TRBV7-3 to TRBJ2-1; D is uncertain. CDR1 and CDR2 from the germline V gene are SGHTA and FQGTGA. CDR3 length: 16 amino acids. V lost 2 bases, J lost 6 bases, and 17 bases lay in between. The CDR3, as DNA: TGTGCCAGCAGCTTAGGGGTTCGTACAGTATCCAATGAGCAGTTCTTC. Translated, it gives CASSLGVRTVSNEQFF.

This clonotype was seen only a few times. A clone one base away is much larger, so this may be a read error. This sequence joins TRBV27 and TRBJ2-1, with D tentatively TRBD1 (6 bases). The CDR3 loop spans 14 amino acids. Germline V gene data show CDR1 as MNHEY and CDR2 as SMNVEV (reference sequence). CDR3 sequence: CVSSWSARGNEQFF. The CDR3 region has the DNA TGTGTCAGCAGTTGGTCGGCCAGGGGCAATGAGCAGTTCTTC.

This clonotype was observed many times. The chain couples TRBV2 to TRBJ2-7; D is possibly TRBD1 (5 bases). This CDR3 region has 13 residues. Deletions cut 6 bases from V and 2 bases from J, with 11 bases between. Germline V lookup: CDR1 SNHLY, CDR2 FYNNEI. The CDR3 region has the DNA TGTGCCAGCAGACCGACAGTTGCCTACGAGCAGTACTTC. Its translation is CASRPTVAYEQYF.

The genes are TRBV10-3 and TRBJ1-5, with TRBD1 as a possible D gene (6 bases). CDR1 ENHRY and CDR2 SYGVKD come from the germline V gene. V shed 8 bases and J shed 0 bases, with 8 bases lying between them. The CDR3 length is 13 residues. The CDR3 region has the DNA TGTGCCATCGGGGGCGATAGCAATCAGCCCCAGCATTTT. Amino acid sequence: CAIGGDSNQPQHF.

The sample holds many counts of this clonotype. V and J are TRBV10-3 and TRBJ2-4; 7 nucleotides match TRBD1. Germline trimming cut 0 bases from V and 0 bases from J; bases unmatched to any gene: 5. The CDR3 loop spans 17 amino acids. Germline V gene sequence: CDR1 ENHRY, CDR2 SYGVKD. This CDR3 reads CAISESGTALAKNIQYF. As DNA, the CDR3 is TGTGCCATCAGTGAGTCGGGGACAGCTCTAGCCAAAAACATTCAGTACTTC.

In this sample, this clonotype turned up many times. CDR3 DNA sequence: TGTGCCAGCAGCTTGGCTACAGGGGGCTCTGGAAACACCATATATTTT. Its translation: CASSLATGGSGNTIYF. This chain uses TRBV7-9 with TRBJ1-3; the match to TRBD1 covers 8 bases. Germline CDR1 is SEHNR and CDR2 is FQNEAQ (reference sequence). V shed 3 bases and J 0 bases; nucleotides not matched to a gene: 4. This CDR3 region has 16 residues.

The CDR3 DNA is TGTGCCAGCCGACGGGGGCCCCAAGAGACCCAGTACTTC. This encodes CASRRGPQETQYF. The chain couples TRBV7-9 to TRBJ2-5; D could derive from TRBD1 or TRBD2 (6 bases each). The CDR3 runs 13 residues. Deletions cut 8 bases from V and 1 base from J, with 11 bases between. Looked up from germline, CDR1 is SEHNR and CDR2 is FQNEAQ (reference sequence). Full variable domain (missing parts from reference TRBV7-9 and TRBJ2-5): DTGVSQNPRHKITKRGQNVTFRCDPISEHNRLYWYRQTLGQGPEFLTYFQNEAQLEKSRLLSDRFSAERPKGSFSTLEIQRTEQGDSAMYLCASRRGPQETQYFGPGTRLLVL.

This clonotype appeared a few times. A much larger clone is a single base away; this may be a read error. This sequence joins TRBV6-5 and TRBJ2-7; D unclear. Germline V CDR1 and CDR2: MNHEY, SVGAGI. Trimming took 3 bases from V and 7 from J, leaving 22 bases between them. CDR3 length: 16 amino acids. Here the CDR3 reads CASSYRVALVAREQYF. The CDR3 nucleotides read TGTGCCAGCAGTTATCGTGTAGCTCTCGTCGCTCGGGAGCAGTACTTC.

For this clonotype: A read error may explain this, as a much larger clone is one base away. The chain employs TRBV6-2 or TRBV6-3 and TRBJ2-1; D gene uncertain. Germline V gives CDR1 MNHEY, CDR2 SVGEGT. Between the trimmed V and J ends, which lost 5 bases and 6 bases, there was a span of 14 bases. CDR3 length: 14 residues. CDR3 nucleotide sequence: TGTGCCAGCAGTACCCCTTTAAGAGGCAATGAGCAGTTCTTC. It is translated as CASSTPLRGNEQFF.

This clonotype was found many times. The rearrangement uses TRBV10-3 and TRBJ2-7; D not certain. Germline assignment: CDR1 ENHRY and CDR2 SYGVKD. The CDR3 extends over 16 amino acids. V lost 0 bases to trimming and J lost 5 bases, with 17 bases between them. CDR3 DNA: TGTGCCATCAGTGAGTCGTCCCTAGTTTTGCCCCACGAGCAGTACTTC. Translated: CAISESSLVLPHEQYF.

This clonotype was seen a few times. V gene TRBV12-3 or TRBV12-4 combines with J gene TRBJ2-3, with D perhaps TRBD2 (7 bases). The CDR3 contains 14 residues. The V end lost 8 bases, the J end lost 4 bases, and 16 bases lay between the germline ends. In DNA form, the CDR3 reads TGTGCCAGCGGCTGGGGGGGGGGCCCAGATACGCAGTATTTT. It is translated as CASGWGGGPDTQYF.

With regard to this clonotype: A much bigger clone sits one base away, suggesting this may be a read error. This rearrangement joins TRBV30 to TRBJ1-2; a possible D gene is TRBD1 (5 bases). Germline V CDR1 and CDR2: GTSNPN, SVGIG (reference sequence). CDR3 length: 12 amino acids. V was pared by 5 bases and J by 4 bases, with 11 bases between. CDR3 sequence (DNA): TGTGCCTGGGGGGCCGGATCCTATGGCTACACCTTC. It codes for CAWGAGSYGYTF.

This clonotype was detected ten times or more. V is TRBV11-2 and J is TRBJ2-5; TRBD1 might be the D (6 bases). Germline V gives CDR1 SGHAT, CDR2 FQNNGV. Trimming removed 5 bases from V and 3 bases from J, with 13 bases in between. The CDR3 length is 14 residues. The CDR3 spells CASSPEDSKETQYF. The CDR3 DNA follows: TGTGCCAGCAGCCCCGAGGACAGTAAAGAGACCCAGTACTTC.

In the case of this clonotype: The missing conserved phenylalanine or tryptophan at the end of this CDR3 makes a read error likely. The DNA is left out, because the CDR3 cannot be placed on it with certainty; the CDR3 is given as TCRdb lists it. The rearrangement joins TRBV21-1 to TRBJ2-3. TRBV21-1 represents a pseudogene. The CDR3 length equals 14 residues, ends included. CDR3 region: CASSKYIRQATQYL.